The source of this TCR beta chain is a study of control samples from healthy donors and cancer patients. Method: immunoSEQ multiplex PCR; TCRdb's copy keeps in-frame clones and lacks some. The table shows 95,000 to 150,000 clones, with more than 75% occurring only once. V lost 4 bases, J lost 1 base, and 2 bases stayed unmatched. Germline CDR1 and CDR2: MGHRA and YSYEKL. The CDR3 totals 14 residues. The chain uses TRBV4-1 and TRBJ1-1, with 8 bases identical to TRBD1. The TCR was taken from a man aged 30 to 45 in good health. The source material was blood. DNA of the CDR3: TGCGCCAGCAGCCGCGGGACAGGGAACACTGAAGCTTTCTTT. Protein product: CASSRGTGNTEAFF.